The 18 T cell receptor beta chains below all came from one sample that was sequenced in a study of CD8 T cells in ankylosing spondylitis. TCRdb fed the 5' RACE reads into MiXCR, producing one record per CDR3 protein. Found here are about 96,000 distinct CDR3 sequences, 8.8% of them singletons; the top ten hold about 4.6%. Sample: blood, either unsorted or a sorted T cell fraction (not recorded which). The receptors here all came from a male donor with ankylosing spondylitis or in good health (not recorded which).

The sample holds many counts of this clonotype. This chain joins TRBV29-1 and TRBJ2-3; 10 bases are a match to TRBD2. CDR1 is SQVTM, CDR2 ANQGSEA, per germline. V trimming: 6 bases; J trimming: 1 base; junction bases outside the gene matches: 4. This CDR3 has 14 residues. CDR3 in amino acids: CSVGTSGGTDTQYF. The CDR3 DNA sequence: TGCAGCGTGGGAACTAGCGGGGGCACAGATACGCAGTATTTT.

This clonotype showed up many times. The V call is TRBV20-1, the J call TRBJ2-1; 12 nucleotides agree with TRBD2. The CDR3 spans 18 residues. J gave up 1 base and V 4 bases, and 11 bases lay outside the gene matches. Germline assignment: CDR1 DFQATT and CDR2 SNEGSKA (reference sequence). The CDR3 DNA sequence: TGCAGTGCTACAAGGCTAGCGGGGGGGCTCAAGTCCTACAATGAGCAGTTCTTC. It translates to CSATRLAGGLKSYNEQFF.

Many counts were recorded for this clonotype. The chain couples TRBV7-3 to TRBJ2-1; 9 nucleotides align to TRBD1. The junction had 7 bases not matched to a gene; V was cut back by 6 bases and J by 4 bases. Germline V gives CDR1 SGHTA, CDR2 FQGTGA. This CDR3 spans 15 amino acids. As DNA, the CDR3 is TGTGCCAGCAGTTCGTCCGGGACAGGGTACAATGAGCAGTTCTTC. It translates to CASSSSGTGYNEQFF.

This clonotype was seen repeatedly, ten times or more. V and J are TRBV7-3 and TRBJ2-5; D is perhaps TRBD2 (5 bases). Trimming shortened V by 2 bases and J by 2 bases, and 9 bases separated the two germline ends. CDR1 and CDR2 from the germline V gene are SGHTA and FQGTGA. The CDR3 spans 14 residues. CDR3 loop: CASSLDGLQETQYF. The DNA for the CDR3 is TGTGCCAGCAGCTTAGATGGACTGCAAGAGACCCAGTACTTC.

At least ten counts were recorded for this clonotype. The chain is built from TRBV29-1 and TRBJ2-7; a possible D gene is TRBD1 (5 bases). Germline V gene lookup returns CDR1 SQVTM and CDR2 ANQGSEA. This CDR3 spans 13 amino acids. V shed 4 bases and J shed 7 bases, with 17 bases lying between them. The CDR3 nucleotides are TGCAGCGTTGTTAGTTTTCGCAGGGCTGAGCAGTACTTC. Protein sequence: CSVVSFRRAEQYF.

This clonotype was seen repeatedly, ten times or more. This rearrangement joins TRBV29-1 to TRBJ2-5, with 11 bases identical to TRBD2. This CDR3 contains 15 residues. V was clipped by 7 bases and J by 2 bases; unmatched bases: 9. Looked up from germline, CDR1 is SQVTM and CDR2 is ANQGSEA. CDR3 DNA: TGCAGCGCCATACTAGCGGGGGACGCACAAGAGACCCAGTACTTC. It specifies CSAILAGDAQETQYF.

This clonotype was detected a few times. This chain uses TRBV27 with TRBJ2-3, with D perhaps matching TRBD1 or TRBD2 (5 bases each). Trimming removed 3 bases at V and 8 bases at J, with 12 bases between. The germline V gene encodes CDR1 MNHEY and CDR2 SMNVEV (reference sequence). The CDR3 consists of 13 residues. CDR3 region: CASSFYPGSTQYF. CDR3 sequence (DNA): TGTGCCAGCAGTTTCTACCCAGGGAGTACGCAGTATTTT.

V and J are TRBV7-9 and TRBJ2-7; TRBD2 aligns across 8 bases. The length of the CDR3 is 14 residues. V was clipped by 1 base and J by 5 bases; unmatched bases: 4. Germline CDR1 is SEHNR and CDR2 is FQNEAQ (reference sequence). CDR3 protein: CASSLDGGANEQYF. CDR3 in DNA: TGTGCCAGCAGCTTAGACGGGGGGGCAAACGAGCAGTACTTC.

This clonotype was observed at least ten times. This sequence joins TRBV12-3 or TRBV12-4 and TRBJ2-5; the D is unclear. Deletions cut 4 bases from V and 4 bases from J, with 13 bases between. The CDR3 runs to 14 residues. For the CDR3, the DNA is TGTGCCAGCAGTTCCGTCGCGCGGCGAGAGACCCAGTACTTC. This codes for CASSSVARRETQYF.

This clonotype was picked up many times. The CDR3 is CASSSGEPYSNQPQHF. In DNA form, the CDR3 reads TGCGCCAGCAGCTCAGGGGAGCCTTATAGCAATCAGCCCCAGCATTTT. The rearrangement joins TRBV5-1 to TRBJ1-5; D possibly corresponds to TRBD1 (6 bases). Germline V lookup: CDR1 SGHRS, CDR2 YFSETQ. The length of the CDR3 is 16 residues. V dropped 3 bases and J dropped 0 bases, with 13 bases sitting between them.

This clonotype was detected many times. The V call is TRBV27, the J call TRBJ2-7; D unclear. The CDR3 runs to 14 residues. In germline, CDR1 is MNHEY, CDR2 SMNVEV (reference sequence). Between the trimmed V and J ends, which lost 7 bases and 0 bases, there was a span of 13 bases. The CDR3 nucleotides are TGTGCCAGCACCCAGGTGAAAGGCTCCTACGAGCAGTACTTC. Translated, it gives CASTQVKGSYEQYF.

This clonotype was counted ten times or more. The gene calls are TRBV10-3 and TRBJ2-1, with D tentatively TRBD2 (6 bases). The V gene lost 4 bases and the J gene lost 3 bases, with 19 bases spanning the gap. Germline-derived CDR1 and CDR2 are ENHRY and SYGVKD. The CDR3 runs 17 residues. CDR3 coding DNA: TGTGCCATCAGTGGGGAACCACGGGACTTCGACTACAATGAGCAGTTCTTC. Its translation: CAISGEPRDFDYNEQFF.

The rearrangement uses TRBV5-3 and TRBJ2-3; TRBD1 agrees at 10 bases. TRBV5-3 is marked as an open reading frame, function uncertain. J was trimmed by 3 bases and V by 8 bases; bases with no gene match: 12. The CDR3 spans 16 residues. CDR3: CASGGQGEMRTDTQYF. The CDR3 DNA reads TGTGCCAGTGGCGGACAGGGGGAGATGAGAACAGATACGCAGTATTTT.

This clonotype has ten or more counts. The CDR3 spells CASSQVGRSDYGYTF. In nucleotides, the CDR3 is TGTGCCAGCAGCCAAGTTGGCAGGAGCGACTATGGCTACACCTTC. The chain links TRBV3-1 to TRBJ1-2; D remains unclear. The germline V and J ends were trimmed by 1 base and 3 bases, with 12 bases remaining between them. The CDR3 contains 15 residues. CDR1 LGHDT and CDR2 YNNKEL come from the germline V gene (reference sequence).

This clonotype was seen many times. The chain combines TRBV5-1 with TRBJ2-1, with 8 bases matching TRBD2. CDR1 SGHRS and CDR2 YFSETQ come from the germline V gene. V shed 1 base, J shed 4 bases, and the junction held 4 bases outside the gene matches. The CDR3 totals 15 residues. CDR3 amino acids: CASSLTGGPYNEQFF. The CDR3 DNA sequence: TGCGCCAGCAGCTTGACGGGGGGGCCGTACAATGAGCAGTTCTTC.

This clonotype was seen a few times. The chain combines TRBV3-1 with TRBJ2-2, with 8 bases that match TRBD2. V dropped 1 base and J dropped 0; count of bases not matched to a gene: 4. CDR3 length equals 17 residues. The V gene's germline CDR1 is LGHDT and CDR2 YNNKEL (reference sequence). The CDR3 bases are TGTGCCAGCAGCCAAGGAGTCGGGGGGGCGAACACCGGGGAGCTGTTTTTT. Amino acid sequence: CASSQGVGGANTGELFF.

This clonotype was observed at least ten times. The chain uses TRBV10-3 and TRBJ2-7; 10 positions match TRBD2. The CDR3 totals 15 residues. Trimming cost V 7 bases and J 2 bases; bases outside gene matches: 8. Germline V gene data show CDR1 as ENHRY and CDR2 as SYGVKD. CDR3 sequence reads: CAINQGTSDTYEQYF. CDR3 DNA: TGTGCCATCAACCAAGGGACTAGCGATACCTACGAGCAGTACTTC.

This clonotype was seen ten or more times. The chain combines TRBV6-1 with TRBJ2-1; 7 bases fit TRBD1. Germline V gene lookup returns CDR1 MNHNS and CDR2 SASEGT. V lost 4 bases, J lost 5 bases, and 5 bases stayed unmatched. The CDR3 has 14 residues. Here the CDR3 DNA reads TGTGCCAGCAGTGTCTACGGGACAGACAATGAGCAGTTCTTC. Protein product: CASSVYGTDNEQFF.